The TCR beta chain described here comes from a study of Graves' ophthalmopathy and Graves' hyperthyroidism. CDR3 size: 15 residues. Per the germline V gene, CDR1 is MNHEY and CDR2 is SMNVEV (reference sequence). V lost 3 bases, J lost 6 bases, and 7 bases stayed unmatched. RNA transcripts served as template for amplifying TCR beta CDR3 sequences. HTBI primers were used in a first-round RT-PCR, which preceded a second-round multiplex PCR. TCRdb passed the multiplex PCR reads through MiXCR, listing each CDR3 protein once. The sample records approximately 500,000 distinct CDR3 sequences, approximately 15% being singletons.

The sequenced material came from blood. The sequence was obtained from a woman aged 25 to 45 with Graves' ophthalmopathy. This chain links TRBV27 with TRBJ1-5; 8 bases fit TRBD1. The CDR3 protein is CASSLSRGLGQPQHF. The CDR3 region has the DNA TGTGCCAGCAGTTTGTCCAGGGGGCTCGGTCAGCCCCAGCATTTT.